These T cell receptor beta chains were read from a single sample in a study of T cells in Graves' hyperthyroidism and ophthalmopathy. MiXCR, applied by TCRdb to the multiplex PCR reads, yields one record per CDR3 protein. The sample lists around 570,000 distinct CDR3 sequences, just under 20% occurring once. Sequencing input: blood. The receptors come from a man aged 35-49 years with Graves' ophthalmopathy. Both conserved end residues are part of each CDR3. D genes are given only for firm matches. Size is omitted from some rows. Given values are once, few, many or a class for expanded clones.

J: TRBJ2-7; V: TRBV6-1; D: NA; size: many; CDR3: CASTLDSPYEQYF; DNA: TGTGCCAGCACCTTGGACAGTCCATACGAGCAGTACTTC
J: TRBJ1-5; V: TRBV6-4; D: TRBD1; size: once; CDR3: CAKETGSRDSNQPQHF; DNA: TGTGCCAAAGAGACAGGGAGTCGGGATAGCAATCAGCCCCAGCATTTT
J: TRBJ2-3; V: TRBV3-1; D: TRBD1; size: few; CDR3: CASSLTGGVIGDTQYF; DNA: TGTGCCAGCAGCCTAACAGGGGGCGTAATAGGAGATACGCAGTATTTT
J: TRBJ2-1; V: TRBV20-1; D: TRBD1; size: few; CDR3: CSALQSSGLWDRFF; DNA: TGCAGTGCCCTACAATCCTCAGGGTTATGGGACAGGTTCTTC
J: TRBJ1-3; V: TRBV12-3/TRBV12-4; D: NA; size: NA; CDR3: CASEDTGTGNTIYF; DNA: TGTGCCAGCGAAGACACAGGGACTGGAAACACCATATATTTT
J: TRBJ2-7; V: TRBV28; D: NA; size: NA; CDR3: CASSLSRQTYEQYF; DNA: TGTGCCAGCAGTTTGTCAAGGCAGACCTACGAGCAGTACTTC
J: TRBJ2-3; V: TRBV12-3/TRBV12-4; D: NA; size: few; CDR3: CASSPDPRDTQYF; DNA: TGTGCCAGCAGCCCAGACCCTCGAGATACGCAGTATTTT
J: TRBJ2-3; V: TRBV9; D: NA; size: few; CDR3: CASSVGRAGATDTQYF; DNA: TGTGCCAGCAGCGTAGGCAGGGCTGGTGCCACAGATACGCAGTATTTT
J: TRBJ2-1; V: TRBV7-9; D: NA; size: few; CDR3: CASSPTSIGYNEQFF; DNA: TGTGCCAGCAGCCCAACTAGCATAGGATACAATGAGCAGTTCTTC
J: TRBJ1-1; V: TRBV6-1; D: TRBD1; size: many; CDR3: CASRQGAEAFF; DNA: TGTGCCAGCAGACAGGGGGCTGAAGCTTTCTTT
J: TRBJ2-7; V: TRBV6-5; D: TRBD1; size: NA; CDR3: CASSYPLTGASSYEQYF; DNA: TGTGCCAGCAGTTACCCCCTCACAGGGGCGAGCTCCTACGAGCAGTACTTC